Described below is a single T cell receptor beta chain sequence and its context. This record comes from a study of Ad26.COV2.S vaccination and SARS-CoV-2 variants. Study as a whole: Ad26.COV2.S was injected intramuscularly once or twice, 56 days apart.

Germline values: CDR1 LNHNV, CDR2 YYDKDF (reference sequence). V shed 3 bases, J shed 0 bases, and the junction held 4 bases outside the gene matches. This CDR3 comprises 16 residues. Stated treatment: 15 to 20 received Ad26.COV2.S at low or high dose, single or two shots; roughly 5 received placebo; per-sample allocation not given. Material that was analyzed had been drawn on day 63 after the first vaccine or placebo injection. Participants' vaccine, an Ad26 vector, delivered Wuhan-strain SARS-CoV-2 spike. Here immunoSEQ multiplex PCR was the method, and the copy in TCRdb shows in-frame clones only, minus some. The sample includes hundreds of thousands of clones, around nine tenths of them seen just once.

This TCR was recovered from a person aged 18-65 years who received the Ad26.COV2.S COVID-19 vaccine or a placebo. The rearrangement links TRBV15 to TRBJ2-3; 9 bases fit TRBD2. Here the sequenced sample was peripheral blood, taken in a trial of Ad26.COV2.S vaccine versus placebo. Written as DNA, the CDR3 is TGTGCCACCAGCAGGACTAGCGGTACTAGCACAGATACGCAGTATTTT. Translating it yields CATSRTSGTSTDTQYF.